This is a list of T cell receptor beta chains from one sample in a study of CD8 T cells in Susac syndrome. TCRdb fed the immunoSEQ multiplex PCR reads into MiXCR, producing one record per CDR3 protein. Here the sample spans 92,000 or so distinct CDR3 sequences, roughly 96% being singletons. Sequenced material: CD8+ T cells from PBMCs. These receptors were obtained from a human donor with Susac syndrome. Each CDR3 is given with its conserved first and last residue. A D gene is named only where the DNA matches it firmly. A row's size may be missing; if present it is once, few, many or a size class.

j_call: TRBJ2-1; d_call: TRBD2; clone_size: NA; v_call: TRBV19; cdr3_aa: CASSRTSGVYNEQFF; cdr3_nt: TGTGCCAGTAGTAGAACTAGCGGGGTCTACAATGAGCAGTTCTTC
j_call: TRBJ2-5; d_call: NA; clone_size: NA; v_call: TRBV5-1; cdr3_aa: CASAFGETQYF; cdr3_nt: TGCGCCAGCGCCTTCGGGGAGACCCAGTACTTC
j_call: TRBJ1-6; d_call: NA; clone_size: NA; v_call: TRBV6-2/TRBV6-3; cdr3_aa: CASSKSRTDNSPLHF; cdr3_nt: TGTGCCAGCAGTAAGAGTCGGACAGATAATTCACCCCTCCACTTT
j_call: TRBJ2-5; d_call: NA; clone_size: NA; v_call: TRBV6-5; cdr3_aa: CASSYVREETQYF; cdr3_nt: TGTGCCAGCAGTTATGTGAGGGAAGAGACCCAGTACTTC
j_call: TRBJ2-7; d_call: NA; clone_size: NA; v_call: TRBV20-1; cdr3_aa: CSARTGVGYEQYF; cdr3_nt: TGCAGTGCTAGAACCGGGGTGGGTTACGAGCAGTACTTC
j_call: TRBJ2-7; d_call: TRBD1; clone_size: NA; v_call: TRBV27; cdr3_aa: CASTGGSKQYF; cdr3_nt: TGTGCCAGCACAGGGGGTAGTAAGCAGTACTTC
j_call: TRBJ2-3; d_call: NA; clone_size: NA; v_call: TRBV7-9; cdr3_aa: CASSLASASGTDTQYF; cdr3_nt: TGTGCCAGCAGCTTAGCGAGTGCTAGCGGCACAGATACGCAGTATTTT
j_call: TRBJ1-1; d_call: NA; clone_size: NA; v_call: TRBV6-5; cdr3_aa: CASRPGQTGTEAFF; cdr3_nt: TGTGCCAGCAGGCCGGGACAAACCGGCACTGAAGCTTTCTTT
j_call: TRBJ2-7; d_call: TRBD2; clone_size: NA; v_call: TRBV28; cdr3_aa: CASSPGFSGGSRIPYEQYF; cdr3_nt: TGTGCCAGCAGTCCCGGTTTTAGCGGGGGGTCCCGTATCCCCTACGAGCAGTACTTC
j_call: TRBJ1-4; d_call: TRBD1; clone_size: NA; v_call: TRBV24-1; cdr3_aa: CATSDWRTGANEKLFF; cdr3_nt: TGTGCCACCAGTGATTGGAGGACAGGGGCTAATGAAAAACTGTTTTTT
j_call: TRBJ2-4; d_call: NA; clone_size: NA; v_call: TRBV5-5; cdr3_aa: CASSLGGYENIQYF; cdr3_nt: TGTGCCAGCAGCTTGGGGGGATATGAAAACATTCAGTACTTC
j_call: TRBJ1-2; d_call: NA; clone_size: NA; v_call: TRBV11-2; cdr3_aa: CASSTENYGYTF; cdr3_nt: TGTGCCAGCAGCACAGAGAACTATGGCTACACCTTC
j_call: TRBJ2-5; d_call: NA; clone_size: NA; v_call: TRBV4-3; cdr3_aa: CASSQDPFIETQYF; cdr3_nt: TGCGCCAGCAGCCAAGATCCCTTCATTGAGACCCAGTACTTC
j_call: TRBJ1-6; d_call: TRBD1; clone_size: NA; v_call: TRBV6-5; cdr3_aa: CASSHRDRDSPLHF; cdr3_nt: TGTGCCAGCAGTCACCGGGACAGAGATTCACCCCTCCACTTT
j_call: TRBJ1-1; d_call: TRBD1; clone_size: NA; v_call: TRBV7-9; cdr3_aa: CASSLTGAGDTEAFF; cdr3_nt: TGTGCCAGCAGCTTAACAGGGGCGGGAGACACTGAAGCTTTCTTT
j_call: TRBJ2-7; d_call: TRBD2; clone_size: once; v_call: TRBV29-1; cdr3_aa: CSVEIAGFSYEQYF; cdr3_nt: TGCAGCGTCGAAATAGCGGGATTCTCCTACGAGCAGTACTTC
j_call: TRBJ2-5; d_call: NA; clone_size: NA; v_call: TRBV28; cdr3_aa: CSHGLAETQYF; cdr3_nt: TGTTCTCACGGACTCGCGGAGACCCAGTACTTC
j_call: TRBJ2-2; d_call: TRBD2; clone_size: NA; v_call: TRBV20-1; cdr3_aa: CSAQGLAGGTLNTGELFF; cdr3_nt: TGCAGTGCTCAGGGACTAGCGGGGGGTACCCTTAACACCGGGGAGCTGTTTTTT
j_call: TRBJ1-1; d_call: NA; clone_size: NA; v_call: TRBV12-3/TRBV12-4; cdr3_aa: CASGSSYGNTEAFF; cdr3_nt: TGTGCCAGCGGTTCCTCGTACGGCAACACTGAAGCTTTCTTT
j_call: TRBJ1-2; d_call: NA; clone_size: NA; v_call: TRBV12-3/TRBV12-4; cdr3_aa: CASSPWTSRSEKGYTF; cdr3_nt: TGTGCCAGCAGTCCGTGGACAAGTCGGTCAGAGAAAGGCTACACCTTC
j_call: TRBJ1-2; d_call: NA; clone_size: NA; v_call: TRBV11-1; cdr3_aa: CASSLRSFYGYTF; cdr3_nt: TGTGCCAGCAGCTTAAGGAGCTTCTATGGCTACACCTTC
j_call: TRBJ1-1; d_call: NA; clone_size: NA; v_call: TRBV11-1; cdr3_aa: CASSPWTANTEAFF; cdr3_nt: TGTGCCAGCAGCCCCTGGACAGCTAACACTGAAGCTTTCTTT
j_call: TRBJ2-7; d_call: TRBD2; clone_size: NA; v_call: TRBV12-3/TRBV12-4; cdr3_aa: CASSYWGGDYEQYF; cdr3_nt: TGTGCCAGCAGTTATTGGGGGGGAGACTACGAGCAGTACTTC
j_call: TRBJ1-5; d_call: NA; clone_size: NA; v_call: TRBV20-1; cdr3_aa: CSATMGGNNQPQHF; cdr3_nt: TGCAGTGCTACCATGGGAGGAAACAATCAGCCCCAGCATTTT
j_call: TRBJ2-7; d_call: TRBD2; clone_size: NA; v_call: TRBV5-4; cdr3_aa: CASSPGLAGARFEQYF; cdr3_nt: TGTGCCAGCAGCCCAGGACTAGCGGGGGCACGGTTCGAGCAGTACTTC
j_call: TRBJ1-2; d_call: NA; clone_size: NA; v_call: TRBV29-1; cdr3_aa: CSVATSNYGYTF; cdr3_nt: TGCAGCGTTGCTACAAGCAACTATGGCTACACCTTC
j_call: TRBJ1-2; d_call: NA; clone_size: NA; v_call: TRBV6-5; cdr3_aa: CASTDLTASGYTF; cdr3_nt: TGTGCCAGCACGGACTTAACAGCGAGCGGCTACACCTTC
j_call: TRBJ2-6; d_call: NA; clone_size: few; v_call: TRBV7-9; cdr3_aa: CASSSESSGANVLTF; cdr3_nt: TGTGCCAGCAGCTCCGAGAGCTCTGGGGCCAACGTCCTGACTTTC
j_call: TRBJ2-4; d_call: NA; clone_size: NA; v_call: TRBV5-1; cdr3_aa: CASSLDSSLAKNIQYF; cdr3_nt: TGCGCCAGCAGCTTGGACAGTTCTTTAGCCAAAAACATTCAGTACTTC
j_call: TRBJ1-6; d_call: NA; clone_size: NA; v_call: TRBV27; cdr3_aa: CASSFQDNSPLHF; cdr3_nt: TGTGCCAGCAGTTTCCAGGACAATTCACCCCTCCACTTT
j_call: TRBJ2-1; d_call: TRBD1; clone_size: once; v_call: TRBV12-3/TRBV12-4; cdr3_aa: CASSWGTGGNEQFF; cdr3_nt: TGTGCCAGCAGCTGGGGGACAGGGGGCAATGAGCAGTTCTTC
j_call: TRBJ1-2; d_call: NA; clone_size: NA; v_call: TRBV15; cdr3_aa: CATSRDKGTSDYGYTF; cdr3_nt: TGTGCCACCAGCAGAGATAAAGGCACGTCTGACTATGGCTACACCTTC
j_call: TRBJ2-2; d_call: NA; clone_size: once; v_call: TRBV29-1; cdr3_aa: CSVRSNTGELFF; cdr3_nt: TGCAGCGTTCGATCGAACACCGGGGAGCTGTTTTTT
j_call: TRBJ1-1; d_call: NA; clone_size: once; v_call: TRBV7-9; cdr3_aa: CASSLVGATEAFF; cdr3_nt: TGTGCCAGCAGCTTAGTGGGGGCCACTGAAGCTTTCTTT
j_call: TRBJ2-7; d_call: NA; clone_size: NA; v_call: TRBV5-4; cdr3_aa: CASSPARQAGSYEQYF; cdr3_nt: TGTGCCAGCAGCCCTGCCCGACAGGCAGGCTCCTACGAGCAGTACTTC
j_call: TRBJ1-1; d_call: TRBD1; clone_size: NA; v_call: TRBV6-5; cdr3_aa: CASSTGQNEAFF; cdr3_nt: TGTGCCAGCAGCACGGGACAGAATGAAGCTTTCTTT
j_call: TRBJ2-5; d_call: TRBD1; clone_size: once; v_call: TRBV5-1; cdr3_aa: CASSPQTGVETQYF; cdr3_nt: TGCGCCAGCAGCCCTCAGACAGGGGTGGAGACCCAGTACTTC
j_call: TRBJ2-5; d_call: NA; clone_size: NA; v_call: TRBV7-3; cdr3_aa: CASSLGAQETQYF; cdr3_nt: TGTGCCAGCAGCTTGGGGGCTCAAGAGACCCAGTACTTC
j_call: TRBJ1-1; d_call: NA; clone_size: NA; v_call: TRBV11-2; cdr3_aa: CASSPKYGEPEAFF; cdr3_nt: TGTGCCAGCAGCCCAAAGTACGGGGAACCTGAAGCTTTCTTT
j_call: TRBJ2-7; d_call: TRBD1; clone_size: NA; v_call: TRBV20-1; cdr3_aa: CSANRGAEQYF; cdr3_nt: TGCAGTGCTAACAGGGGTGCCGAGCAGTACTTC
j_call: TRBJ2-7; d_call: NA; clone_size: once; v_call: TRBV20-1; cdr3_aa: CSARESAGRGTYEQYF; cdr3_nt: TGCAGTGCTAGAGAGTCTGCCGGCAGGGGTACCTACGAGCAGTACTTC
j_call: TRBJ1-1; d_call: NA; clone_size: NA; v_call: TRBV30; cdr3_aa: CAWRKTGVAEAFF; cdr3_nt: TGTGCCTGGAGAAAAACAGGCGTCGCTGAAGCTTTCTTT
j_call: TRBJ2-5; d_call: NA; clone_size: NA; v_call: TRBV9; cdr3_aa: CASSAGRGRETQYF; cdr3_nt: TGTGCCAGCAGCGCGGGCAGGGGGAGGGAGACCCAGTACTTC
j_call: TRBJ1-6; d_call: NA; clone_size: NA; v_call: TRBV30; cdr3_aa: CAMTVNSPLHF; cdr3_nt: TGTGCCATGACAGTTAATTCACCCCTCCACTTT
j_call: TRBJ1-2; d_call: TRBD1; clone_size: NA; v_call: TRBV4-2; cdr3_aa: CASSQPGQAQFEHGYTF; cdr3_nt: TGTGCCAGCAGCCAACCGGGACAGGCCCAGTTCGAGCATGGCTACACCTTC
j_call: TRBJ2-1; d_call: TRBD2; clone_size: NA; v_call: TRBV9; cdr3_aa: CASSGTSGGYNEQFF; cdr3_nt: TGTGCCAGCAGCGGGACTAGCGGGGGGTACAATGAGCAGTTCTTC
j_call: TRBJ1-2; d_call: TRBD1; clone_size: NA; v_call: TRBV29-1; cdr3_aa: CSVVRDRDGYTF; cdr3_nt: TGCAGCGTTGTCAGGGACAGGGACGGCTACACCTTC
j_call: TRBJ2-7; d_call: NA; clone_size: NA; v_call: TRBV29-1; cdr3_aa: CSVYMSRTYEQYF; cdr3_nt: TGCAGCGTCTACATGTCCCGGACCTACGAGCAGTACTTC
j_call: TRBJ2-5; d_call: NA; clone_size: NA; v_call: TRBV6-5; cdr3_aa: CATQRDTETQYF; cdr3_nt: TGTGCCACCCAACGGGACACAGAGACCCAGTACTTC
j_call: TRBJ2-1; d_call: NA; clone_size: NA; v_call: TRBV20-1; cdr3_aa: CSARTVGVYNEQFF; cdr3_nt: TGCAGTGCTAGGACAGTGGGGGTTTACAATGAGCAGTTCTTC
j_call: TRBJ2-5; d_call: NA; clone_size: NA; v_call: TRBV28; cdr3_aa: CASSSGEPETQYF; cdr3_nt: TGTGCCAGCAGTTCCGGGGAACCAGAGACCCAGTACTTC
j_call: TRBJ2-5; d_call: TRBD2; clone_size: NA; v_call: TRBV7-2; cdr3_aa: CASSPRASGRETQYF; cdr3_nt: TGTGCCAGCAGCCCAAGGGCTAGCGGGCGAGAGACCCAGTACTTC